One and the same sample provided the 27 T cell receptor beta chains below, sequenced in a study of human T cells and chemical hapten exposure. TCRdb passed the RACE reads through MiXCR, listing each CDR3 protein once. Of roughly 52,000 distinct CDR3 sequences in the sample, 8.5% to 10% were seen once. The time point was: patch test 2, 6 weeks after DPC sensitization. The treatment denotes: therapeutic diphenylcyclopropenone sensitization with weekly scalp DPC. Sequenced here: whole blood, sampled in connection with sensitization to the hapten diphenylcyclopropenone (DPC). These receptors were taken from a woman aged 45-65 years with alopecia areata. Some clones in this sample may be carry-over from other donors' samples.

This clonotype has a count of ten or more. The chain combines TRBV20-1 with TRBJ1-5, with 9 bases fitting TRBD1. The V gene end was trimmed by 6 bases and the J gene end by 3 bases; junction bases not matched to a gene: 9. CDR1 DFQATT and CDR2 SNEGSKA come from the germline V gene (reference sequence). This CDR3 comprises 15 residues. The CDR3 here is CSAQYTGGVNQPQHF. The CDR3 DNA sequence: TGCAGTGCCCAATATACAGGGGGCGTCAATCAGCCCCAGCATTTT.

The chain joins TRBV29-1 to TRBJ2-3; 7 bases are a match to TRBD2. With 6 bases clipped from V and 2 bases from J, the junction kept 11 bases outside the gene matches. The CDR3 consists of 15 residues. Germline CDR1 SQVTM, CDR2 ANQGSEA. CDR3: CSVRPTSLTTDTQYF. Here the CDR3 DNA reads TGCAGCGTCCGACCGACTAGCTTAACCACAGATACGCAGTATTTT.

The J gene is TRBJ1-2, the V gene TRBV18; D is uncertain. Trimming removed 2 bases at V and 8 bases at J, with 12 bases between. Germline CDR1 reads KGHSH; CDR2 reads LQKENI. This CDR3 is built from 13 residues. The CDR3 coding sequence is TGTGCCAGCTCACCAGAGTTCGAAGGGGGCTACACCTTC. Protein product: CASSPEFEGGYTF.

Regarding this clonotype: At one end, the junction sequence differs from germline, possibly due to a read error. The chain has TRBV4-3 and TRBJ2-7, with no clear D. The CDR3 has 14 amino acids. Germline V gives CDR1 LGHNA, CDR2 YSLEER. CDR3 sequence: CASSHGLRSYEQYF. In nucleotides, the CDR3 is TGCGCAAGCAGCCACGGGCTCAGGTCCTACGAGCAGTACTTC.

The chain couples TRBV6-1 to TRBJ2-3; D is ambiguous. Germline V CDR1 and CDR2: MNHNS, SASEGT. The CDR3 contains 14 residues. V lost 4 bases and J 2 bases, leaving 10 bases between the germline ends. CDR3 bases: TGTGCCAGCAGTGGTAAAACAGCCACAGATACGCAGTATTTT. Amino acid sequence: CASSGKTATDTQYF.

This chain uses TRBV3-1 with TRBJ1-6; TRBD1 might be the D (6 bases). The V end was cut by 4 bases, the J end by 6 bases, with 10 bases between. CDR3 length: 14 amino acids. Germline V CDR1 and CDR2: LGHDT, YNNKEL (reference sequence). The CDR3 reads CASSRGGLNSPLHF. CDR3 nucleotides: TGTGCCAGCAGCCGCGGGGGGCTTAATTCACCCCTCCACTTT.

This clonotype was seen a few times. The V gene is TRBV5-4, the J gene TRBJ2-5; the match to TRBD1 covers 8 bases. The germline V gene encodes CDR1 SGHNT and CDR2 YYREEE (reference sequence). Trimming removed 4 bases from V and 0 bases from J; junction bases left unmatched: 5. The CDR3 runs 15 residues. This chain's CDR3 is CASSPGGKYQETQYF. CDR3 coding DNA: TGTGCCAGCAGCCCAGGGGGCAAGTACCAAGAGACCCAGTACTTC.

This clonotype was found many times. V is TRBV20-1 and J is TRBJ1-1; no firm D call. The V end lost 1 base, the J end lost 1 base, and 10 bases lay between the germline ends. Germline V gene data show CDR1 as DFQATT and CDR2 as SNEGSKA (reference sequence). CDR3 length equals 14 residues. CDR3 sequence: CSARVDATNTEAFF. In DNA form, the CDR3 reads TGCAGTGCTAGAGTAGATGCTACGAACACTGAAGCTTTCTTT.

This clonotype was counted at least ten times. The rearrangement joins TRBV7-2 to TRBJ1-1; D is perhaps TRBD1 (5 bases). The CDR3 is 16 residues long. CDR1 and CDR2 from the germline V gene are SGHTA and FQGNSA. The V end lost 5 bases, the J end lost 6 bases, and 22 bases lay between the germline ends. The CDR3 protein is CASSPRVARVPSEAFF. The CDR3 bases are TGTGCCAGCAGCCCGAGGGTGGCCAGGGTTCCTTCTGAAGCTTTCTTT.

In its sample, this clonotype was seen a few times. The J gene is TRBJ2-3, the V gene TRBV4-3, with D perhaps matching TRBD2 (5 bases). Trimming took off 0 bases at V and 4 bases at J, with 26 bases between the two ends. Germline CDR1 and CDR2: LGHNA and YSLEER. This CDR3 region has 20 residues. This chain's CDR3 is CASSQDSGMDSGGLPDTQYF. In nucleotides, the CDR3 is TGCGCCAGCAGCCAAGATTCGGGGATGGATTCGGGCGGACTGCCAGATACGCAGTATTTT.

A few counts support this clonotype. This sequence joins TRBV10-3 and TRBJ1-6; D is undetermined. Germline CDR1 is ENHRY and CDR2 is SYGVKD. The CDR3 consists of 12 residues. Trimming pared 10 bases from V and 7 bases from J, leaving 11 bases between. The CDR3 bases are TGTGCCACCGGACGGGTCAATTCACCCCTCCACTTT. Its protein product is CATGRVNSPLHF.

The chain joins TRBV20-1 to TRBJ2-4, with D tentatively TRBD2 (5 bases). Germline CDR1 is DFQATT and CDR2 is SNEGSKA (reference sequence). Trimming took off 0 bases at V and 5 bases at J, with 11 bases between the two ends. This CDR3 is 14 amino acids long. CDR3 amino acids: CSARDSARQNIQYF. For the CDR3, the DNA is TGCAGTGCTAGAGATAGCGCGCGCCAAAACATTCAGTACTTC.

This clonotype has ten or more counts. The CDR3 sequence: CASSYVGESEQFF. CDR3 DNA: TGTGCCAGCAGTTACGTAGGGGAGAGTGAGCAGTTCTTC. This sequence joins TRBV6-6 and TRBJ2-1; tentatively, D is TRBD1 or TRBD2 (5 bases each). The CDR3 spans 13 residues. CDR1 and CDR2 (germline): MNHNY, SVGAGI (reference sequence). The V gene lost 2 bases and the J gene lost 9 bases, with 11 bases spanning the gap.

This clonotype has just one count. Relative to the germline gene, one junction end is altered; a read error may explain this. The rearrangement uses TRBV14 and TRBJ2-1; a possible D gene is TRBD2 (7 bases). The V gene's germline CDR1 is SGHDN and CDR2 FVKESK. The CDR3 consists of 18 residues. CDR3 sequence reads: CTSSQDVRRGATYNEQFF. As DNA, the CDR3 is TGTACCAGCAGCCAAGACGTTCGTCGGGGGGCCACCTACAATGAGCAGTTCTTC.

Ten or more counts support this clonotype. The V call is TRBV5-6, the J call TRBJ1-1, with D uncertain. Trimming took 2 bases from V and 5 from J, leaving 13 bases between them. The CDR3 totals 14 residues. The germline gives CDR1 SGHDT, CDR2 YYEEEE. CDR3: CASSFVRGGTEAFF. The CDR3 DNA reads TGTGCCAGCAGCTTTGTTCGGGGAGGGACTGAAGCTTTCTTT.

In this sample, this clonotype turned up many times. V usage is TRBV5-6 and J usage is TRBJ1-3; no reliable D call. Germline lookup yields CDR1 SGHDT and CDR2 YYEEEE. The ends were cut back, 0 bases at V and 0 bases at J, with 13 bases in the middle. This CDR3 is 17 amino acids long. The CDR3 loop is CASSLELGRISGNTIYF. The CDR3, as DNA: TGTGCCAGCAGCTTGGAGCTAGGCAGAATCTCTGGAAACACCATATATTTT.

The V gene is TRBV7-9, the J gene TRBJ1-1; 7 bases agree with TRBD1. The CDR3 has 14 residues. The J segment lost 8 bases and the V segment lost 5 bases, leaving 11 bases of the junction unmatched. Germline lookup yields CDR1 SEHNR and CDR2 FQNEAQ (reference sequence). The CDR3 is CASSRTIDREEAFF. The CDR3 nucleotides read TGTGCCAGCAGCCGAACCATAGACAGGGAGGAAGCTTTCTTT. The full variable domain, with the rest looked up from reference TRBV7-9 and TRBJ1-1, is DTGVSQNPRHKITKRGQNVTFRCDPISEHNRLYWYRQTLGQGPEFLTYFQNEAQLEKSRLLSDRFSAERPKGSFSTLEIQRTEQGDSAMYLCASSRTIDREEAFFGQGTRLTVV.

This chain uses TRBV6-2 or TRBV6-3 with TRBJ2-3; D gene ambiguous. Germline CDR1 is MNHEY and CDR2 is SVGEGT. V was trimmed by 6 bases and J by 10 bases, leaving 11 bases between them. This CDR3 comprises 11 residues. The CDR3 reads CASSHVGAQYF. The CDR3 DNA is TGTGCCAGCAGCCACGTCGGAGCGCAGTATTTT.

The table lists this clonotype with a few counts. As DNA, the CDR3 is TGTGCCAGCTCACCAAAGGCAGGGCTCAACACTGAAGCTTTCTTT. Amino acid sequence: CASSPKAGLNTEAFF. The gene calls are TRBV18 and TRBJ1-1; the D gene is possibly TRBD1 (5 bases). Germline CDR1 is KGHSH and CDR2 is LQKENI. V lost 2 bases and J lost 2, with 12 bases in between. The CDR3 totals 15 residues. The whole variable domain, filled in from reference TRBV18 and TRBJ1-1, reads NAGVMQNPRHLVRRRGQEARLRCSPMKGHSHVYWYRQLPEEGLKFMVYLQKENIIDESGMPKERFSAEFPKEGPSILRIQQVVRGDSAAYFCASSPKAGLNTEAFFGQGTRLTVV.

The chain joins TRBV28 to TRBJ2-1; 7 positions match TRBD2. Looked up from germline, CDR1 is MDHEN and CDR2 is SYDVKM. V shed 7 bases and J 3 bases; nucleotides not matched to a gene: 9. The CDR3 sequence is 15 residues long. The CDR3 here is CASTPSGTNYNEQFF. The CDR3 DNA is TGTGCCAGCACCCCCTCCGGGACTAACTACAATGAGCAGTTCTTC.

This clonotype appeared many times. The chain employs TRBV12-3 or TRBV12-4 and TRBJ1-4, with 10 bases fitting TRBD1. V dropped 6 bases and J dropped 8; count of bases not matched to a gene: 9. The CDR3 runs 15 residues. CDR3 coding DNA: TGTGCCAGCAGCCTTTGGGGGACAGGGGACGAAAAACTGTTTTTT. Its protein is CASSLWGTGDEKLFF.

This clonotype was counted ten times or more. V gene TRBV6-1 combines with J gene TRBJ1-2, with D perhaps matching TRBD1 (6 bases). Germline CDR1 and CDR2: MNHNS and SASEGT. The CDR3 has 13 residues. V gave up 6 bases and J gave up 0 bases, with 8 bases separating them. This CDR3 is CASSRTANYGYTF. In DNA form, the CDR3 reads TGTGCCAGCAGCCGGACAGCTAACTATGGCTACACCTTC.

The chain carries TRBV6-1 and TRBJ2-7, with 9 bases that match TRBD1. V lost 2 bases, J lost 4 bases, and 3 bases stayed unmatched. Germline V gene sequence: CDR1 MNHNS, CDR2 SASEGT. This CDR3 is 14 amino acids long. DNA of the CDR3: TGTGCCAGCAGTGAAACCGGGACAGGGTACGAGCAGTACTTC. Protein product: CASSETGTGYEQYF.

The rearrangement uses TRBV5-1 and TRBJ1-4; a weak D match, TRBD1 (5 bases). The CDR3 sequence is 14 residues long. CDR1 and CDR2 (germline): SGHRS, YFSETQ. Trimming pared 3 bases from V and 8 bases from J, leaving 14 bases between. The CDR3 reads CASSWGPSAEKLFF. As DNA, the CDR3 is TGCGCCAGCAGCTGGGGACCGTCCGCCGAAAAACTGTTTTTT.

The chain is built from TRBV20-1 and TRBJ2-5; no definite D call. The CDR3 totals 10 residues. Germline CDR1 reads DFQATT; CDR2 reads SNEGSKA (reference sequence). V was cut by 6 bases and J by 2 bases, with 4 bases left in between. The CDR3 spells CSARQETQYF. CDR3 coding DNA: TGCAGTGCGCGGCAAGAGACCCAGTACTTC.

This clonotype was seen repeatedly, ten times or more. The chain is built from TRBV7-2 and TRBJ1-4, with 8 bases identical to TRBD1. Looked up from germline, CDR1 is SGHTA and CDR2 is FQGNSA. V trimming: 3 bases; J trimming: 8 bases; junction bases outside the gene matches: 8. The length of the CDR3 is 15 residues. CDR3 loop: CASSFETGEREKLFF. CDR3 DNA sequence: TGTGCCAGCAGCTTTGAGACAGGGGAGAGGGAAAAACTGTTTTTT.

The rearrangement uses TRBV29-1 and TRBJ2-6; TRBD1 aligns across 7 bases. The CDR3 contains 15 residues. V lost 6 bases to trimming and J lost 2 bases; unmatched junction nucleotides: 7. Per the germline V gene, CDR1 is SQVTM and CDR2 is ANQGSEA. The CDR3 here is CSVTTTGPGANVLTF. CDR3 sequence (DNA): TGCAGCGTCACCACGACAGGGCCTGGGGCCAACGTCCTGACTTTC.